The 25 T cell receptor beta chains given below trace back to one sample, sequenced in a study of cytomegalovirus exposure and HLA in healthy donors. Researchers ran the PCR with 60 Vbeta and 13 Jbeta primers. The protocol was immunoSEQ multiplex PCR, while the TCRdb copy is restricted to in-frame clones and leaves out a portion. The sample contains about 68,000 clones, 75% to 85% of which appear only once. The sample comprised PBMCs. The receptor source for this set is a human donor in good health.

The rearrangement joins TRBV6-5 to TRBJ2-7; 9 bases align to TRBD1. Germline CDR1 reads MNHEY; CDR2 reads SVGAGI. The V and J ends lost 6 bases and 6 bases, in that order; junction bases with no gene match: 9. The CDR3 is 14 residues long. Written as DNA, the CDR3 is TGTGCCAGCAGCGCGGGACAGGGTTCGGGCGAGCAGTACTTC. Translated, it gives CASSAGQGSGEQYF.

With regard to this clone: One junction end disagrees with the germline gene, perhaps due to a read error. Other DNA variants within this sample encode the same CDR3. This chain uses TRBV7-9 with TRBJ1-5; 8 bases are shared with TRBD1. Per germline, CDR1 SEHNR and CDR2 FQNEAQ (reference sequence). This CDR3 has 15 amino acids. The CDR3 region has the DNA TGTGCCAGCAGCATGGGACAGGAGGGCAATCAGCCTCAGCATTTT. Amino acid sequence: CASSMGQEGNQPQHF.

This clone was found once. Here the CDR3 reads CASSPPFQETQYF. CDR3 sequence (DNA): TGTGCCAGCAGCCCCCCTTTCCAAGAGACCCAGTACTTC. The chain employs TRBV11-3 and TRBJ2-5, with D hard to call. Trimming took off 5 bases at V and 1 base at J, with 8 bases between the two ends. There are 13 residues in the CDR3. Germline assignment: CDR1 SGHNT and CDR2 YENEEA.

The chain employs TRBV27 and TRBJ2-7; possibly TRBD2 for D (6 bases). The CDR3 sequence is 14 residues long. Germline V CDR1 and CDR2: MNHEY, SMNVEV (reference sequence). The V and J ends lost 7 bases and 2 bases respectively, with 15 bases between them. The CDR3 bases are TGTGCCAGCACCCGCCTGGGACTTCCCTACGAGCAGTACTTC. It codes for CASTRLGLPYEQYF.

The chain carries TRBV28 and TRBJ1-5, with D hard to call. Trimming took 8 bases from V and 4 from J, leaving 9 bases between them. The length of the CDR3 is 12 residues. Germline loops: CDR1 MDHEN, CDR2 SYDVKM. The CDR3: CASDTSNQPQHF. The CDR3 coding sequence is TGTGCCAGCGACACCTCAAATCAGCCCCAGCATTTT.

This clone was recorded only once. The gene calls are TRBV27 and TRBJ2-1; D is perhaps TRBD1 (6 bases). The V and J ends lost 3 bases and 7 bases respectively, with 7 bases between them. Germline V lookup: CDR1 MNHEY, CDR2 SMNVEV (reference sequence). The CDR3 consists of 12 residues. CDR3 in DNA: TGTGCCAGCAGTTTTACAGGGAATGAGCAGTTCTTC. As protein: CASSFTGNEQFF.

This sequence joins TRBV29-1 and TRBJ1-4; D gene uncertain. CDR3 length: 12 residues. Germline values: CDR1 SQVTM, CDR2 ANQGSEA. Trimming left V 5 bases short and J 5 bases short, with 9 bases between. CDR3 loop: CSVSGLNEKLFF. The DNA for the CDR3 is TGCAGCGTTTCCGGGTTAAATGAAAAACTGTTTTTT.

This clone is a singleton in its sample. V gene TRBV5-6 combines with J gene TRBJ2-5; 8 bases are shared with TRBD2. Per germline, CDR1 SGHDT and CDR2 YYEEEE. The CDR3 consists of 16 residues. With V trimmed by 0 bases and J by 1 base, 5 bases remained unmatched. This CDR3 reads CASSLALRGGQETQYF. In DNA form, the CDR3 reads TGTGCCAGCAGCTTGGCCTTACGGGGGGGCCAAGAGACCCAGTACTTC.

The DNA for the CDR3 is TGTGCCAGCTCCCCGGGACAGGGGAATGGCTACACCTTC. Translating it yields CASSPGQGNGYTF. The chain has TRBV18 and TRBJ1-2, with 10 bases fitting TRBD1. V gave up 6 bases and J gave up 6 bases; unmatched junction bases: 4. Germline values: CDR1 KGHSH, CDR2 LQKENI. The CDR3 covers 13 residues.

The chain links TRBV29-1 to TRBJ1-1; 7 bases line up with TRBD1. The germline CDR1 and CDR2 sequences are SQVTM and ANQGSEA. The CDR3 loop spans 11 amino acids. J was trimmed by 3 bases and V by 7 bases; bases with no gene match: 2. The CDR3 DNA follows: TGCAGCGCGACAGGGTACACTGAAGCTTTCTTT. Its protein is CSATGYTEAFF.

The chain employs TRBV19 and TRBJ1-1, with D perhaps matching TRBD1 (6 bases). Germline V gene data show CDR1 as LNHDA and CDR2 as SQIVND (reference sequence). V was trimmed by 2 bases and J by 8 bases, leaving 12 bases between them. There are 13 residues in the CDR3. CDR3 region: CASSIQRTGEAFF. CDR3 nucleotide sequence: TGTGCCAGTAGTATACAACGTACAGGGGAAGCTTTCTTT.

This chain connects TRBV7-2 to TRBJ2-5; D might be TRBD1 (5 bases). Germline assignment: CDR1 SGHTA and CDR2 FQGNSA. Trimming removed 4 bases from V and 6 bases from J, with 9 bases in between. The CDR3 runs 12 residues. As DNA, the CDR3 is TGTGCCAGCAGCTCCTGGGGCAAGACCCAGTACTTC. As protein: CASSSWGKTQYF. Using reference TRBV7-2 and TRBJ2-5 for the parts outside the CDR3, the full variable domain is GAGVSQSPSNKVTEKGKDVELRCDPISGHTALYWYRQSLGQGLEFLIYFQGNSAPDKSGLPSDRFSAERTGGSVSTLTIQRTQQEDSAVYLCASSSWGKTQYFGPGTRLLVL.

This clone was counted once. This chain links TRBV5-4 with TRBJ2-3; D unresolved. CDR1 is SGHNT and CDR2 is YYREEE in the germline V gene (reference sequence). V lost 5 bases and J lost 6, with 16 bases in between. The CDR3 covers 14 residues. The CDR3 bases are TGTGCCAGCAGAGTGGGCATCGAACAGGATACGCAGTATTTT. It codes for CASRVGIEQDTQYF.

The J gene is TRBJ1-1, the V gene TRBV27, with D possibly matching TRBD1 (6 bases). The CDR3 spans 17 residues. V was clipped by 8 bases and J by 2 bases, with 24 bases between them. Germline-derived CDR1 and CDR2 are MNHEY and SMNVEV (reference sequence). CDR3 sequence (DNA): TGTGCCAGCGGATCCTCGAACCAGGGGCCCGTTAACACTGAAGCTTTCTTT. Amino acids: CASGSSNQGPVNTEAFF.

The rearrangement links TRBV5-1 to TRBJ2-3; D remains unclear. The CDR3 length is 11 residues. Looked up from germline, CDR1 is SGHRS and CDR2 is YFSETQ. With 4 bases removed from V and 3 bases from J, the gap between germline ends came to 3 bases. Here the CDR3 DNA reads TGCGCCAGCAGCCATACAGATACGCAGTATTTT. Amino acids: CASSHTDTQYF. The full variable domain, in which reference TRBV5-1 and TRBJ2-3 provide the parts outside the CDR3, is KAGVTQTPRYLIKTRGQQVTLSCSPISGHRSVSWYQQTPGQGLQFLFEYFSETQRNKGNFPGRFSGRQFSNSRSEMNVSTLELGDSALYLCASSHTDTQYFGPGTRLTVL.

The J gene is TRBJ2-6, the V gene TRBV5-1; the D gene is possibly TRBD1 (5 bases). Deletions cut 4 bases from V and 1 base from J, with 18 bases between. The V gene's germline CDR1 is SGHRS and CDR2 YFSETQ. The CDR3 loop spans 18 amino acids. The CDR3 loop is CASSPPGGAASGANVLTF. For the CDR3, the DNA is TGCGCCAGCAGCCCCCCCGGTGGGGCAGCATCTGGGGCCAACGTCCTGACTTTC. The whole variable domain, filled in from reference TRBV5-1 and TRBJ2-6, reads KAGVTQTPRYLIKTRGQQVTLSCSPISGHRSVSWYQQTPGQGLQFLFEYFSETQRNKGNFPGRFSGRQFSNSRSEMNVSTLELGDSALYLCASSPPGGAASGANVLTFGAGSRLTVL.

V gene TRBV5-8 combines with J gene TRBJ1-1; D ambiguous. Germline V gene sequence: CDR1 SGHTS, CDR2 YDEGEE. The CDR3 sequence is 13 residues long. With 2 bases removed from V and 4 bases from J, the gap between germline ends came to 9 bases. The CDR3 sequence is CASSLDAVTEAFF. The CDR3 DNA sequence: TGTGCCAGCAGCTTAGATGCGGTCACTGAAGCTTTCTTT.

This rearrangement joins TRBV4-1 to TRBJ2-7, with D unclear. CDR1 MGHRA and CDR2 YSYEKL come from the germline V gene. Trimming cost V 3 bases and J 4 bases, with 13 bases left between them. The CDR3 has 14 residues. In DNA form, the CDR3 reads TGCGCCAGCAGCCAGTCCCCGGTTTCGTACGAGCAGTACTTC. This codes for CASSQSPVSYEQYF.

The rearrangement joins TRBV11-1 to TRBJ1-1; tentative D call: TRBD1 (5 bases). V shed 6 bases and J shed 2 bases, with 13 bases lying between them. The CDR3 is made up of 14 amino acids. Germline CDR1 SGHAT, CDR2 FQDESV (reference sequence). The DNA for the CDR3 is TGTGCCAGCAGGGGCGGGACCTCAAACACTGAAGCTTTCTTT. Translated, it gives CASRGGTSNTEAFF.

This chain joins TRBV29-1 and TRBJ1-5; D ambiguous. Germline CDR1 SQVTM, CDR2 ANQGSEA. V lost 6 bases and J lost 2, with 11 bases in between. This CDR3 spans 13 amino acids. In DNA form, the CDR3 reads TGCAGCGTCCGGGGAGACGGCAATCAGCCCCAGCATTTT. Translating gives CSVRGDGNQPQHF.

The V call is TRBV2, the J call TRBJ1-6, with 9 bases aligning to TRBD1. The CDR3 extends over 15 amino acids. The V gene end was trimmed by 6 bases and the J gene end by 5 bases; junction bases not matched to a gene: 5. Germline CDR1 SNHLY, CDR2 FYNNEI. The CDR3: CASRPGQGNNSPLHF. CDR3 DNA sequence: TGTGCCAGCAGGCCGGGACAGGGAAATAATTCACCCCTCCACTTT. Variable domain in full (rest from reference TRBV2 and TRBJ1-6): EPEVTQTPSHQVTQMGQEVILRCVPISNHLYFYWYRQILGQKVEFLVSFYNNEISEKSEIFDDQFSVERPDGSNFTLKIRSTKLEDSAMYFCASRPGQGNNSPLHFGNGTRLTVT.

The CDR3 loop is CASSREVGQGLGYGYTF. DNA of the CDR3: TGCGCCAGCAGCCGAGAGGTCGGACAGGGCCTTGGCTATGGCTACACCTTC. The V call is TRBV5-1, the J call TRBJ1-2, with 8 bases identical to TRBD1. Looked up from germline, CDR1 is SGHRS and CDR2 is YFSETQ. The CDR3 totals 17 residues. V dropped 4 bases and J dropped 4; count of bases not matched to a gene: 15.

The chain carries TRBV7-6 and TRBJ2-7, with D perhaps matching TRBD1 (6 bases). Germline CDR1 and CDR2: SGHVS and FNYEAQ. The CDR3 sequence is 14 residues long. V was trimmed by 5 bases and J by 6 bases, leaving 17 bases between them. As DNA, the CDR3 is TGTGCCAGCAGCCTAATATCAGGGGCTGGCGAGCAGTACTTC. Translation gives CASSLISGAGEQYF.

The chain is built from TRBV28 and TRBJ2-5; TRBD2 aligns across 8 bases. Germline loops: CDR1 MDHEN, CDR2 SYDVKM. V was clipped by 6 bases and J by 5 bases; unmatched bases: 8. CDR3 size: 14 residues. CDR3 amino acids: CASSAGGPDETQYF. CDR3 in DNA: TGTGCCAGCAGCGCGGGGGGACCAGACGAGACCCAGTACTTC.

The V gene is TRBV7-3, the J gene TRBJ1-5; TRBD1 aligns across 8 bases. V trimming: 7 bases; J trimming: 3 bases; junction bases outside the gene matches: 8. CDR3 length: 15 residues. The germline V gene encodes CDR1 SGHTA and CDR2 FQGTGA. CDR3 protein: CASNKEGQVNQPQHF. The CDR3 nucleotides read TGTGCCAGCAACAAGGAGGGACAGGTCAATCAGCCCCAGCATTTT.